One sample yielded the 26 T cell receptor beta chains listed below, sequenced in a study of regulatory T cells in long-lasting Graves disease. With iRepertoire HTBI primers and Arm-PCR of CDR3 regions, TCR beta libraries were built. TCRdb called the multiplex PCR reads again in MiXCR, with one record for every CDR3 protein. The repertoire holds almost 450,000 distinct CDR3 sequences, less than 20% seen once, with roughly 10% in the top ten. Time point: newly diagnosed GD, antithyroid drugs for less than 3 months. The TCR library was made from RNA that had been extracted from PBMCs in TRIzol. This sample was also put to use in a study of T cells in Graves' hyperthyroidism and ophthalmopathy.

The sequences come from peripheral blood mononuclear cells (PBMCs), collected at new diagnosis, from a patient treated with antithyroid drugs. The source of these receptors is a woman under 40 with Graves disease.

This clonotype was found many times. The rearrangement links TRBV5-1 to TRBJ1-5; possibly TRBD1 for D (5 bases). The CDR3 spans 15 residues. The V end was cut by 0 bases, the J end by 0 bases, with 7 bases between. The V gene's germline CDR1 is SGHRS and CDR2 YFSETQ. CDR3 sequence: CASSLAGHSNQPQHF. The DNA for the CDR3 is TGCGCCAGCAGCTTGGCTGGACATAGCAATCAGCCCCAGCATTTT.

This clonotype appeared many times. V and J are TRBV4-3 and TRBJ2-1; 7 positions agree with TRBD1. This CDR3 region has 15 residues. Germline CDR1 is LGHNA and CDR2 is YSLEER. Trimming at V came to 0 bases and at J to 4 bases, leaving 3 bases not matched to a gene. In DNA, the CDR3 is TGCGCCAGCAGCCAAGAGTGGGGACAGTACAATGAGCAGTTCTTC. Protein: CASSQEWGQYNEQFF.

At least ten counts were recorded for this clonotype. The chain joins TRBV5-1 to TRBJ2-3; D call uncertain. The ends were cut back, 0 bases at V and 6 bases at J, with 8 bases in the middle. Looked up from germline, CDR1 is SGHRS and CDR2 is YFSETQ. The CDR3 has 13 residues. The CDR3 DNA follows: TGCGCCAGCAGCTTGGAAAACGGGGATACGCAGTATTTT. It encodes CASSLENGDTQYF.

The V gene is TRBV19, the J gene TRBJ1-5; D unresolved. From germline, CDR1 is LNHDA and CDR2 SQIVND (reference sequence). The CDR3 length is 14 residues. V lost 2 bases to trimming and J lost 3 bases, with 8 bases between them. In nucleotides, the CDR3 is TGTGCCAGTAGTATAATCCCCTACAATCAGCCCCAGCATTTT. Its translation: CASSIIPYNQPQHF.

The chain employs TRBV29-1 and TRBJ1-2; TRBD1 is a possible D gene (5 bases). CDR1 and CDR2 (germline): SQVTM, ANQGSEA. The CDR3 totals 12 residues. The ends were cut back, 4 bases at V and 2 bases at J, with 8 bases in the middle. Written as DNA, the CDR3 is TGCAGCGTTGGGTCAGGGAACTATGGCTACACCTTC. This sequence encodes CSVGSGNYGYTF.

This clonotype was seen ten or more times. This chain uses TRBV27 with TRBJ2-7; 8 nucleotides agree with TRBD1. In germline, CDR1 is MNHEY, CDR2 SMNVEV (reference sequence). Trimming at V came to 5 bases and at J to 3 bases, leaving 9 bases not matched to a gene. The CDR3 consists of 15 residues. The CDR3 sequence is CASSQGAGGIYEQYF. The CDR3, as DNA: TGTGCCAGCAGTCAGGGGGCAGGGGGGATCTACGAGCAGTACTTC.

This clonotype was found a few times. In nucleotides, the CDR3 is TGCGCCAGCAGCCTCAGAGGGACGGAGGGCGAGACCCAGTACTTC. It encodes CASSLRGTEGETQYF. The V and J genes are TRBV5-1 and TRBJ2-5; maybe TRBD2 (6 bases). Germline-derived CDR1 and CDR2 are SGHRS and YFSETQ. This CDR3 comprises 15 residues. Trimming removed 4 bases from V and 5 bases from J, with 18 bases in between.

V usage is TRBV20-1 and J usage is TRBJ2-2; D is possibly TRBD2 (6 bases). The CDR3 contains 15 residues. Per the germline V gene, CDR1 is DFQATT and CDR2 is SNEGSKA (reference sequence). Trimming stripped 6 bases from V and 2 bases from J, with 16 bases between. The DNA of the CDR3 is TGCAGTGCCGCGGGCCCGGGGGTTAACACCGGGGAGCTGTTTTTT. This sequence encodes CSAAGPGVNTGELFF.

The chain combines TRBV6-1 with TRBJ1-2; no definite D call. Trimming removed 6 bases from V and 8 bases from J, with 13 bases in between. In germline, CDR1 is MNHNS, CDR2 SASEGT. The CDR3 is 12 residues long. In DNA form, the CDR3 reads TGTGCCAGCAGACTCGGCGGTGAAGGCTACACCTTC. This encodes CASRLGGEGYTF.

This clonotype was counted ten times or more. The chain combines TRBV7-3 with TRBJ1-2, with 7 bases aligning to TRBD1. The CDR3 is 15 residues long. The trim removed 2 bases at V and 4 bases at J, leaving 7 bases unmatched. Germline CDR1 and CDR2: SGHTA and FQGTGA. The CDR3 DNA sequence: TGTGCCAGCAGCTTAGGGACAGAAGACCGCTATGGCTACACCTTC. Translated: CASSLGTEDRYGYTF.

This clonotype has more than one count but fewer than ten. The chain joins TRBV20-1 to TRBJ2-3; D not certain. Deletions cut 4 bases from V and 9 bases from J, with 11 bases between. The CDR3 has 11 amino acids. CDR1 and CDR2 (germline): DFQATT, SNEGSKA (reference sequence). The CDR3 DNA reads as TGCAGTGCTATAGTAATTGAGACGCAGTATTTT. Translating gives CSAIVIETQYF.

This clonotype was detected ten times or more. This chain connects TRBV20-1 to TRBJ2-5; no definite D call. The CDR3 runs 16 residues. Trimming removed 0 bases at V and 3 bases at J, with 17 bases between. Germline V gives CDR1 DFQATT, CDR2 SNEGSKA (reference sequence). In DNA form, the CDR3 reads TGCAGTGCTAGAGATCCGGCGGCAGTCATCAAAGAGACCCAGTACTTC. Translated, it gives CSARDPAAVIKETQYF.

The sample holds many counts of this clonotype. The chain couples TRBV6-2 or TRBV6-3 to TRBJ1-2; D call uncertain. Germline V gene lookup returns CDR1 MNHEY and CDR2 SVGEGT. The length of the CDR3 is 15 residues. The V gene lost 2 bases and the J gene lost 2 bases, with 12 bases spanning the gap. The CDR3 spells CASSYPTTRNYGYTF. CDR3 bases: TGTGCCAGCAGTTACCCTACGACGAGAAACTATGGCTACACCTTC.

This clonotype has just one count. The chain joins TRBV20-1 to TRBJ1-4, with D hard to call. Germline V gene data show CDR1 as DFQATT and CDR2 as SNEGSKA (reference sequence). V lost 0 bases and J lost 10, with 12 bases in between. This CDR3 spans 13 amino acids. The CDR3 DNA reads TGCAGTGCTAGAGACGATTTATTGAGAAAACTGTTTTTT. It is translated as CSARDDLLRKLFF.

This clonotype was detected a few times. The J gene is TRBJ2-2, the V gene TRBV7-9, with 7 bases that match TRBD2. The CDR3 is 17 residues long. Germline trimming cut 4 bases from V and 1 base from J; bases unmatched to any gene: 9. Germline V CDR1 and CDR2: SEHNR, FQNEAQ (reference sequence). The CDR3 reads CASSSTSSGKNTGELFF. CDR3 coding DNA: TGTGCCAGCAGCTCAACATCTAGCGGCAAGAACACCGGGGAGCTGTTTTTT.

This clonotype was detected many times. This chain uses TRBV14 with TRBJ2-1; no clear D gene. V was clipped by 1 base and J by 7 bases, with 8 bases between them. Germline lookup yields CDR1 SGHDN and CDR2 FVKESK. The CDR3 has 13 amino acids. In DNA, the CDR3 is TGTGCCAGCAGCCAAGGCCTCAAGAATGAGCAGTTCTTC. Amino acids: CASSQGLKNEQFF.

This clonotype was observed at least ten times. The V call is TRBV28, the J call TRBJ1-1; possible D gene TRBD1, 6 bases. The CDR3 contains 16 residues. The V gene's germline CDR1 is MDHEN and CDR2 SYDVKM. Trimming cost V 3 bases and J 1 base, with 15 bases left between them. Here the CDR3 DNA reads TGTGCCAGCAGTTTTACCGGGACACCCCGGAACACTGAAGCTTTCTTT. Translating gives CASSFTGTPRNTEAFF.

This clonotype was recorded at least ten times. The CDR3 nucleotides are TGTGCCAGCAGTCCTGGGACCTATCACAATGAGCAGTTCTTC. Its translation is CASSPGTYHNEQFF. The chain links TRBV27 to TRBJ2-1; D is possibly TRBD1 or TRBD2 (5 bases each). V dropped 5 bases and J dropped 5 bases, with 13 bases sitting between them. The V gene's germline CDR1 is MNHEY and CDR2 SMNVEV (reference sequence). The CDR3 runs 14 residues.

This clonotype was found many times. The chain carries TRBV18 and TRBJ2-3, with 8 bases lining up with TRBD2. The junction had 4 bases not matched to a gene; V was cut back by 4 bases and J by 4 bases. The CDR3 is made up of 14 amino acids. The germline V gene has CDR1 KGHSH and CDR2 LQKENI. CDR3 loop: CASSRAGEPDTQYF. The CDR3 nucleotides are TGTGCCAGCTCACGAGCGGGAGAGCCAGATACGCAGTATTTT.

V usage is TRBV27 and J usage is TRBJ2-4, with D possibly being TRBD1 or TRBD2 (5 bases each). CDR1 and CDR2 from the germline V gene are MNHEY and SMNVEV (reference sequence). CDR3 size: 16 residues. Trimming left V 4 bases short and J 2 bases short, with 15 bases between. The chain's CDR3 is CASSSGPYATKNIQYF. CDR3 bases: TGTGCCAGCAGTTCGGGACCGTACGCAACCAAAAACATTCAGTACTTC.

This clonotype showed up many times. The CDR3 bases are TGTGCCAGCAGCTCCTCAGCTCAGGTTTACTATGGCTACACCTTC. It specifies CASSSSAQVYYGYTF. This sequence joins TRBV7-9 and TRBJ1-2; D gene uncertain. Trimming cost V 4 bases and J 3 bases, with 15 bases left between them. The germline CDR1 and CDR2 sequences are SEHNR and FQNEAQ (reference sequence). This CDR3 contains 15 residues.

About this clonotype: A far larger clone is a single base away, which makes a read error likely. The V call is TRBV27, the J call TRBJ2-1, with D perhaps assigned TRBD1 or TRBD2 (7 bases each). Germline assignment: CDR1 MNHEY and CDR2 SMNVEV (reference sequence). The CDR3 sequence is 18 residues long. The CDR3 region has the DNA TGTGCCAGCAGCAAGGGAGGGGGCGGAGATTTCTCCTACAATAAGCAGTTCTTC. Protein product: CASSKGGGGDFSYNKQFF.

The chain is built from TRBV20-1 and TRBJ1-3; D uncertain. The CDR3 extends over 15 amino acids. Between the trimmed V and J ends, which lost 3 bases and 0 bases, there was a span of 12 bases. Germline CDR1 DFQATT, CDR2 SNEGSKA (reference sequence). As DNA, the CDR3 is TGCAGTGCTAGTGCCGGGCGGAACTCTGGAAACACCATATATTTT. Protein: CSASAGRNSGNTIYF.

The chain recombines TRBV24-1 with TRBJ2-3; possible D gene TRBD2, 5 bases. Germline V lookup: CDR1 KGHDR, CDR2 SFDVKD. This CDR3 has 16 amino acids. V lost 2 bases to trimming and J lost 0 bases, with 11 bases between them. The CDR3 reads CATSDSLAASTDTQYF. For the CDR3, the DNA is TGTGCCACCAGTGATTCCCTAGCCGCTAGCACAGATACGCAGTATTTT.

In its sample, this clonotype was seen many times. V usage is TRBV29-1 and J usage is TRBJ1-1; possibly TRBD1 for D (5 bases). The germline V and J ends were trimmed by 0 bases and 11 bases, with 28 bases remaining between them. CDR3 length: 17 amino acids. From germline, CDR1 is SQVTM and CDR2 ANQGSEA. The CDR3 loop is CSVEDHSSAAFSKGAFF. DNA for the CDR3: TGCAGCGTTGAAGATCATAGTAGTGCAGCTTTCTCCAAGGGGGCTTTCTTT.

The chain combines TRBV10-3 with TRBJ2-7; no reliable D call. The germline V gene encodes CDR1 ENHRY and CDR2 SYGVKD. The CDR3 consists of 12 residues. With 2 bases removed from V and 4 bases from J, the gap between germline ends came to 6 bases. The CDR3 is CAISETTYEQYF. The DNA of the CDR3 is TGTGCCATCAGTGAGACTACTTACGAGCAGTACTTC.